This TCR beta chain appears in the sequencing data of a study of blood T cells in healthy people across ages. The CDR3 totals 13 residues. Per the germline V gene, CDR1 is MNHEY and CDR2 is SMNVEV (reference sequence). The V gene lost 6 bases and the J gene lost 0 bases, with 9 bases spanning the gap. A J-beta primer mix and a sample-barcoded 5' primer were used in a second PCR of about 6 to 12 cycles. One entry per CDR3 protein results from TCRdb running MiXCR on the 5' RACE reads. The repertoire holds approximately 960,000 distinct CDR3 sequences, with under 35% as singletons. This clonotype has more than one count but fewer than ten. What it recognizes is unknown. This may be a read error, as it is one base from a much larger clone. Study findings and constraints: A roughly linear age-dependent decrease characterized TCR beta diversity per million T cells.

The same data also went into a second study, on T cells of mothers and their children. From that paper: Material was donated by three healthy Caucasian mothers and their six children.

This sequence joins TRBV27 and TRBJ2-7; no clear D. The origin of this receptor is a woman between 40 and 55 years old in good health. Sequencing used blood. CDR3 DNA: TGTGCCAGCAGGTGGGGTTTCTCCTACGAGCAGTACTTC. This gives the protein CASRWGFSYEQYF.